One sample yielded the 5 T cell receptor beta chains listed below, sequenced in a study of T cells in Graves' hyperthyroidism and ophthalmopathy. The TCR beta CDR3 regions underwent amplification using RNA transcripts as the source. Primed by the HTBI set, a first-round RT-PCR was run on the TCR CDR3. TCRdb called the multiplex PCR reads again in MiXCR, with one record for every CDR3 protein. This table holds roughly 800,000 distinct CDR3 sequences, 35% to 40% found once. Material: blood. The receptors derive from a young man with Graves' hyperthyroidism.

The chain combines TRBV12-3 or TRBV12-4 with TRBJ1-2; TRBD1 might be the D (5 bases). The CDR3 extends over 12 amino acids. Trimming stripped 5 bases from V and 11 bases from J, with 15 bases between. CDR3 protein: CASSTGSGGYTF. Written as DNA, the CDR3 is TGTGCCAGCAGTACTGGTAGCGGGGGATACACCTTC.

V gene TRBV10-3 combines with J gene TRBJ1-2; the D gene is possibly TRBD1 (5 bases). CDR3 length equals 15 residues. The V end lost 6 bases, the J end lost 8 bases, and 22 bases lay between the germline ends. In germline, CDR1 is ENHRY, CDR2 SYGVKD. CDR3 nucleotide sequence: TGTGCCATCAGCGAGAACAGGAGCCGCTTGTTCGGCTACACCTTC. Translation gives CAISENRSRLFGYTF.

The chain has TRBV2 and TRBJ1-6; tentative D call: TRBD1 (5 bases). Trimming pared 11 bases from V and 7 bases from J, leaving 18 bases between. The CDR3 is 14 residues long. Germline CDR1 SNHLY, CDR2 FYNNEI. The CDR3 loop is CAWSVGQGNSPLHF. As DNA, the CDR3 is TGTGCCTGGAGTGTCGGGCAGGGCAATTCACCCCTCCACTTT.

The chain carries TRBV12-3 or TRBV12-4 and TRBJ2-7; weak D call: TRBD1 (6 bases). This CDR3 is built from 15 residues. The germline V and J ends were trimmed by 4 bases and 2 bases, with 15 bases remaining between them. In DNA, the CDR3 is TGTGCCAGCAGTTACTTGGGACACGTCACCTACGAGCAGTACTTC. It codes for CASSYLGHVTYEQYF.

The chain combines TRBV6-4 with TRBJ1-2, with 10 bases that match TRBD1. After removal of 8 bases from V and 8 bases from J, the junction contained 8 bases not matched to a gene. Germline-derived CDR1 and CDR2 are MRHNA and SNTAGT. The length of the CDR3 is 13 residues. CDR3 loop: CASGPGQGTGYTF. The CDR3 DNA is TGTGCCAGCGGACCGGGACAGGGGACCGGCTACACCTTC.